This T cell receptor (beta chain) was found in a study of regulatory T cells in long-lasting Graves disease. This clonotype was seen only a few times. No antigen is known for it. CDR1 SGHRS and CDR2 YFSETQ come from the germline V gene. V shed 4 bases and J shed 5 bases, with 21 bases lying between them. This CDR3 contains 16 residues. Researchers made TCR beta libraries by using iRepertoire HTBI primers and running Arm-PCR on CDR3 regions. TCRdb recomputed calls from the multiplex PCR reads with MiXCR, one row per CDR3 protein. The data show under 800,000 distinct CDR3 sequences, about 16% seen once. Study-wide findings and caveats: In persistent patients, shared public clonotypes (under 3,000) outnumbered those in new patients (about 1,000).

As to time point: newly diagnosed GD, antithyroid drugs for less than 3 months. The TCR library used RNA extracted from PBMCs. This same sample was also part of a study on T cells in Graves' hyperthyroidism and ophthalmopathy. That work adds: TCR CDR3 regions were first amplified by RT-PCR with HTBI primers. Most expanded thyroid clonotypes above 0.001 recurred in blood.

The V gene is TRBV5-1, the J gene TRBJ2-5, with D perhaps matching TRBD2 (5 bases). The clonotype comes from a woman in her twenties or thirties with Graves disease. The material sequenced was peripheral blood mononuclear cells (PBMCs), taken at new diagnosis, from a patient treated with antithyroid drugs. The CDR3 loop reads CASSTVPAATRETQYF. CDR3 nucleotides: TGCGCCAGCAGCACCGTCCCGGCAGCAACTAGGGAGACCCAGTACTTC.